This TCR beta chain came from a study of T cells in women clearing cervical HPV infection. Whole-study context: Controls were women whose single incident HPV16 infection cleared within 12 months without precancer or cancer. The study, taken as a whole, reports: TRBV6-7 abundance was lower in cases than controls (around 0.1% versus 0.15%).

Repertoires were generated with immunoSEQ multiplex PCR, while TCRdb's copy carries only in-frame clones and drops some. The sample has 42,000 or so clones, and its top ten clones hold about 5%. Prevalent HPV16 infections were excluded; only incident single HPV16 infections included. Notes on this clone: The antigen remains unidentified. The CDR3 end lies 3 residues beyond the end of the read and is filled in from the germline J gene.

This CDR3 has 13 amino acids. CDR1 is SNHLY and CDR2 is FYNNEI in the germline V gene. J was trimmed by 2 bases and V by 7 bases; bases with no gene match: 4. This clonotype originated in a woman between 18 and 70 years old with a cervical HPV16 infection that either progressed to CIN3+ or cleared (not recorded which). This rearrangement joins TRBV2 to TRBJ2-7; 8 bases align to TRBD1. The source material was blood buffy coat. CDR3 in amino acids: CASTGQDTYEQYF. CDR3 DNA, as far as it was read: TGTGCCAGCACGGGACAGGACACCTACGAG.